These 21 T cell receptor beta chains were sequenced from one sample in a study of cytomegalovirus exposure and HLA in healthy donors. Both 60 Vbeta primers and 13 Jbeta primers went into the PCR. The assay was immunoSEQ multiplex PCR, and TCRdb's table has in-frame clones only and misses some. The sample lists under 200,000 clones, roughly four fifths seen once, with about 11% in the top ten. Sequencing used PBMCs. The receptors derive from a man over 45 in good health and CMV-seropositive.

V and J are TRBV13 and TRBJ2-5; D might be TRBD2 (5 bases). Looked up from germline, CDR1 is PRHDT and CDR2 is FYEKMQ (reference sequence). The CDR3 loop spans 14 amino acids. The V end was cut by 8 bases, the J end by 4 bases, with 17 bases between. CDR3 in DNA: TGTGCCAGCGCCGTCCTTGGTGAGGGAGAGACCCAGTACTTC. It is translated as CASAVLGEGETQYF.

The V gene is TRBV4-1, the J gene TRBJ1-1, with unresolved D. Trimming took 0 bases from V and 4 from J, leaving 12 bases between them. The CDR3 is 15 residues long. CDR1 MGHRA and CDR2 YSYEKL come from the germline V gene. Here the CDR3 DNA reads TGCGCCAGCAGCCAAGACTTCGGAACTACCACTGAAGCTTTCTTT. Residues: CASSQDFGTTTEAFF.

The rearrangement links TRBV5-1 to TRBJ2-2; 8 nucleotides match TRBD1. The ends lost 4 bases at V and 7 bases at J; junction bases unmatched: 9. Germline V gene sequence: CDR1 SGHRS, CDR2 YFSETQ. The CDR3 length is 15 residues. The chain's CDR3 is CASSPRTGYGGELFF. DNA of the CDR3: TGCGCCAGCAGCCCGAGGACAGGGTACGGCGGGGAGCTGTTTTTT.

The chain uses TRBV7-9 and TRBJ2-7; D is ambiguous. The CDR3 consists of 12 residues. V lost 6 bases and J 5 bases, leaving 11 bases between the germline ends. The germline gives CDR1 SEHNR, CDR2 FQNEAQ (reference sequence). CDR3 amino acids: CASSSSPNEQYF. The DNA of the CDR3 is TGTGCCAGCAGTTCATCCCCCAACGAGCAGTACTTC.

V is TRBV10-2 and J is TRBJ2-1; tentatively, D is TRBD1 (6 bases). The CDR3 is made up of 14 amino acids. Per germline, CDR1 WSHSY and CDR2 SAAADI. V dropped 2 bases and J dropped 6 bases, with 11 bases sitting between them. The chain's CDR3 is CASSEVQGTNEQFF. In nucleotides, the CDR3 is TGCGCCAGCAGTGAGGTTCAGGGGACCAATGAGCAGTTCTTC.

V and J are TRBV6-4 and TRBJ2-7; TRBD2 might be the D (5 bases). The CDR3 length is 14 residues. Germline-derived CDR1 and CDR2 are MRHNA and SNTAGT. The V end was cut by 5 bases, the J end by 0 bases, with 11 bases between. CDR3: CASSRLANSYEQYF. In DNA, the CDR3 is TGTGCCAGCAGTCGATTAGCGAACTCCTACGAGCAGTACTTC.

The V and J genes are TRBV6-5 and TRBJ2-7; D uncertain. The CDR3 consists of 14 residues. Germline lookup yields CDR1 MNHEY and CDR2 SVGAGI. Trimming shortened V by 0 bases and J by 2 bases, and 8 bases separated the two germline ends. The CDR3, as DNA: TGTGCCAGCAGTTACTCGTTGCCTACCTACGAGCAGTACTTC. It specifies CASSYSLPTYEQYF.

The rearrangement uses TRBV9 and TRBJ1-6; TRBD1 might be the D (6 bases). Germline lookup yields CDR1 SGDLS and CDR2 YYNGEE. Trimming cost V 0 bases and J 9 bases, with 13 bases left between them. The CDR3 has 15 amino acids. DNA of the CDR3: TGTGCCAGCAGCGTAGGTCCAGGGGACCCTTCACCCCTCCACTTT. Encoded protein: CASSVGPGDPSPLHF. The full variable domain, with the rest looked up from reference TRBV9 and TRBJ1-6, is DSGVTQTPKHLITATGQRVTLRCSPRSGDLSVYWYQQSLDQGLQFLIQYYNGEERAKGNILERFSAQQFPDLHSELNLSSLELGDSALYFCASSVGPGDPSPLHFGNGTRLTVT.

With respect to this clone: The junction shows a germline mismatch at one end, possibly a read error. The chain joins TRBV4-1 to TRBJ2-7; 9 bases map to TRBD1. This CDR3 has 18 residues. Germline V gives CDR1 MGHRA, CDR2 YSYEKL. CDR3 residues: CASGQSPGQGNALDEQYF. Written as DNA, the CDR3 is TGCGCCAGCGGCCAATCACCGGGACAGGGAAATGCGTTGGACGAGCAGTACTTC.

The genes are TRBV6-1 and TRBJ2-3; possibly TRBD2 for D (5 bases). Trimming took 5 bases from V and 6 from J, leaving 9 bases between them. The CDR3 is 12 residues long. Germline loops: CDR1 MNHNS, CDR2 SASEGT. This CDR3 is CASSRGRDTQYF. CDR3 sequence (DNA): TGTGCCAGCAGTAGAGGGCGGGATACGCAGTATTTT.

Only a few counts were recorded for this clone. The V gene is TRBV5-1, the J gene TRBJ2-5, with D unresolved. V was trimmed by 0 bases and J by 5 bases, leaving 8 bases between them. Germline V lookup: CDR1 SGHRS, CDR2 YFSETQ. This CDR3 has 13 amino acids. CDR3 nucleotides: TGCGCCAGCAGCTTGGGAGAGAGGGAGACCCAGTACTTC. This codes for CASSLGERETQYF.

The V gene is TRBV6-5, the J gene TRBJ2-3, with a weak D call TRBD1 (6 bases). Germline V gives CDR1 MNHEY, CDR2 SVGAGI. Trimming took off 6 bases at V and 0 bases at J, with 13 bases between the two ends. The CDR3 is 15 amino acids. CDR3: CASSKQGHSTDTQYF. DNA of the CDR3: TGTGCCAGCAGCAAACAGGGACATAGCACAGATACGCAGTATTTT.

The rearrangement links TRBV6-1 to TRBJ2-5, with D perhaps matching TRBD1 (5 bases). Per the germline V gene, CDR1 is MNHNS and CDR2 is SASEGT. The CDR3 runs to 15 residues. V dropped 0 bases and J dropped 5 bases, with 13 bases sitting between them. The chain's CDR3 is CASSEAGESHETQYF. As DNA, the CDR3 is TGTGCCAGCAGTGAAGCAGGGGAATCCCACGAGACCCAGTACTTC.

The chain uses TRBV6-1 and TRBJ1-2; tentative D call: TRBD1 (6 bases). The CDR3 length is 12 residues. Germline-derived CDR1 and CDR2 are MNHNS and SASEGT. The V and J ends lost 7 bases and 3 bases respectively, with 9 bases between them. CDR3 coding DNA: TGTGCCAGCATGGGGGGGCACTATGGCTACACCTTC. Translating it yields CASMGGHYGYTF.

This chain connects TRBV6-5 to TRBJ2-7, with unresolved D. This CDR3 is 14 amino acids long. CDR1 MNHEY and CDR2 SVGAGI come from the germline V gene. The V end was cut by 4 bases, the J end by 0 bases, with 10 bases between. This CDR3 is CASSSGRFSYEQYF. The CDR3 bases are TGTGCCAGCAGTTCGGGTCGGTTCTCCTACGAGCAGTACTTC.

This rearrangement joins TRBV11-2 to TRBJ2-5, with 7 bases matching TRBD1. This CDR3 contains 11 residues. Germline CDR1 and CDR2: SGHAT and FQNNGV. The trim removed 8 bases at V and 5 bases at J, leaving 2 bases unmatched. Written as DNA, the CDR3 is TGTGCCAGCGGCAGGGGGGAGACCCAGTACTTC. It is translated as CASGRGETQYF.

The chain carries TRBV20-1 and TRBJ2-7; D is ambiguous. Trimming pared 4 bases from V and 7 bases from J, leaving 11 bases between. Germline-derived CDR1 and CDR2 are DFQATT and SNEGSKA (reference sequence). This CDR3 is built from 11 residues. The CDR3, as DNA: TGCAGTGCTACCGTGAGGCAGGAGCAGTACTTC. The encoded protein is CSATVRQEQYF.

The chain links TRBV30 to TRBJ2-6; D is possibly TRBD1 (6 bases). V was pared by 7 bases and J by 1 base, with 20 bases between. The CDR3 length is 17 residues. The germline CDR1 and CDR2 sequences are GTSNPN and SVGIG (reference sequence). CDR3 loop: CASTGALSFSGANVLTF. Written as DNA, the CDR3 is TGTGCCTCGACAGGAGCCTTGTCCTTTTCTGGGGCCAACGTCCTGACTTTC.

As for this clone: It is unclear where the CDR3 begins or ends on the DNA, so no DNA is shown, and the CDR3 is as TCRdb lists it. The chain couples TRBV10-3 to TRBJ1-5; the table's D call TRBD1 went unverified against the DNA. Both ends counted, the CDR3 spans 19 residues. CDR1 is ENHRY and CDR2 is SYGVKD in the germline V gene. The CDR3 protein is CAISSSGQGSTNSNQPQHF.

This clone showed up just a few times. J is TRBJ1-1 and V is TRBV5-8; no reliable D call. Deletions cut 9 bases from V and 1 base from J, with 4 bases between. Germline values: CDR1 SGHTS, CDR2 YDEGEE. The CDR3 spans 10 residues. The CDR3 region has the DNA TGTGCCACCAAGAACACTGAAGCTTTCTTT. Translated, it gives CATKNTEAFF.

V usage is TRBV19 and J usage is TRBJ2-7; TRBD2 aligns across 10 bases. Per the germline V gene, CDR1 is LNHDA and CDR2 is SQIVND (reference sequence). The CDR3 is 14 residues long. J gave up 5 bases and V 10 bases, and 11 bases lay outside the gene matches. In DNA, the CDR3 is TGTGCCACCAGTTGGGCTAGCGGGAGCCACGAGCAGTACTTC. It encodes CATSWASGSHEQYF.